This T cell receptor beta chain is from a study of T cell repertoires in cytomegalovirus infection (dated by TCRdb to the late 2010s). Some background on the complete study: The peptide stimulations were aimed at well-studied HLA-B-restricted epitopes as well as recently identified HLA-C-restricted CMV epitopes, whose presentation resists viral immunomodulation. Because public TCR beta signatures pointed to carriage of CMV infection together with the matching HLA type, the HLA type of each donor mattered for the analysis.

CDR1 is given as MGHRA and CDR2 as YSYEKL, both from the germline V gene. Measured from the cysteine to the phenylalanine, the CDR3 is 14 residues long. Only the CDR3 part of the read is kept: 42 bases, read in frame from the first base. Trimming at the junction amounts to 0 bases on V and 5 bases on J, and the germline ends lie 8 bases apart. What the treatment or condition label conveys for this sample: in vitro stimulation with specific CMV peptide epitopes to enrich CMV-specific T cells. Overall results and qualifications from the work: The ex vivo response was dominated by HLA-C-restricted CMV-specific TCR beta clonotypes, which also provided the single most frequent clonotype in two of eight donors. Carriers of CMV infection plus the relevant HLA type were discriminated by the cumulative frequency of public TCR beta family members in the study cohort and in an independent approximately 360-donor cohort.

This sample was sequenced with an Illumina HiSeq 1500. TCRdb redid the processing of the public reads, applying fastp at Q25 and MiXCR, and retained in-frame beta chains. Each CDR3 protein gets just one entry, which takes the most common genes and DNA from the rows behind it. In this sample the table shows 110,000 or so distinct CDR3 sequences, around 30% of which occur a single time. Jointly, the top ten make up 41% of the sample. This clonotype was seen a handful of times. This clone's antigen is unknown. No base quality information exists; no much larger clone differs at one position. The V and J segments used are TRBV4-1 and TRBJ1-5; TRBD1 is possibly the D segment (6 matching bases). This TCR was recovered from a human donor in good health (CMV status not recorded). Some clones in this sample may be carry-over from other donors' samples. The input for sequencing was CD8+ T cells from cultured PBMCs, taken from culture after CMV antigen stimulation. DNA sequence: TGCGCCAGCAGCCAAGACCCAGGGGATCAGCCCCAGCATTTT. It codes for CASSQDPGDQPQHF.